Following are 9 T cell receptor beta chains from one sample sequenced in a study of OX40 agonist ivuxolimab in advanced cancers. The table came from immunoSEQ multiplex PCR; TCRdb's copy has only in-frame clones and leaves some out. The sample holds about 74,000 clones, around nine tenths seen once. The material sequenced was CD4+ or CD8+ T cells sorted from blood, taken in a trial of the OX40 agonist ivuxolimab. These receptors were taken from an adult with an advanced solid tumor such as melanoma, head and neck, liver or kidney cancer.

V usage is TRBV27 and J usage is TRBJ1-4; D not certain. The length of the CDR3 is 14 residues. Germline CDR1 and CDR2: MNHEY and SMNVEV (reference sequence). Trimming cost V 2 bases and J 10 bases, with 14 bases left between them. The CDR3 protein is CASSLMGRLGKLFF. As DNA, the CDR3 is TGTGCCAGCAGTTTAATGGGCCGCTTAGGAAAACTGTTTTTT.

This clone has a handful of counts. The rearrangement joins TRBV9 to TRBJ1-1; D is perhaps TRBD1 (6 bases). Trimming pared 0 bases from V and 1 base from J, leaving 13 bases between. The CDR3 loop spans 16 amino acids. Per the germline V gene, CDR1 is SGDLS and CDR2 is YYNGEE. CDR3 protein: CASSVEEGRGNTEAFF. The CDR3 nucleotides are TGTGCCAGCAGCGTAGAGGAGGGCAGGGGGAACACTGAAGCTTTCTTT.

The chain joins TRBV28 to TRBJ1-2, with a possible D match to TRBD1 (6 bases). Per the germline V gene, CDR1 is MDHEN and CDR2 is SYDVKM. Trimming left V 6 bases short and J 0 bases short, with 14 bases between. CDR3 length equals 15 residues. CDR3 loop: CASSWGGPSNYGYTF. The CDR3 DNA is TGTGCCAGCAGCTGGGGGGGCCCGTCTAACTATGGCTACACCTTC.

This chain connects TRBV5-6 to TRBJ2-3, with D unresolved. Trimming took off 1 base at V and 4 bases at J, with 10 bases between the two ends. Germline V lookup: CDR1 SGHDT, CDR2 YYEEEE. CDR3 length equals 14 residues. The CDR3 sequence: CASSLMSGADTQYF. Here the CDR3 DNA reads TGTGCCAGCAGCTTGATGTCAGGCGCAGATACGCAGTATTTT.

The J gene is TRBJ2-1, the V gene TRBV6-5, with a tentative D call TRBD2 (6 bases). The V end lost 8 bases, the J end lost 7 bases, and 12 bases lay between the germline ends. The length of the CDR3 is 12 residues. Germline-derived CDR1 and CDR2 are MNHEY and SVGAGI. DNA for the CDR3: TGTGCCAGCGCCCAGACTAGTAATGAGCAGTTCTTC. This encodes CASAQTSNEQFF.

The chain carries TRBV9 and TRBJ2-3; no firm D call. Germline V gene data show CDR1 as SGDLS and CDR2 as YYNGEE. V was clipped by 4 bases and J by 1 base, with 13 bases between them. This CDR3 region has 15 residues. CDR3 sequence: CASSLTDGGTDTQYF. The DNA for the CDR3 is TGTGCCAGCAGCCTTACCGACGGTGGCACAGATACGCAGTATTTT.

The J gene is TRBJ2-7, the V gene TRBV15; no reliable D call. The CDR3 runs to 18 residues. V was pared by 0 bases and J by 0 bases, with 18 bases between. From germline, CDR1 is LNHNV and CDR2 YYDKDF (reference sequence). The CDR3 protein is CATSRDLFWAGLSYEQYF. CDR3 in DNA: TGTGCCACCAGCAGAGATCTTTTTTGGGCCGGGCTCTCCTACGAGCAGTACTTC.

This clone has a single count. V gene TRBV14 combines with J gene TRBJ1-3, with 7 bases identical to TRBD1. V lost 3 bases to trimming and J lost 2 bases; unmatched junction nucleotides: 1. CDR1 and CDR2 from the germline V gene are SGHDN and FVKESK. The CDR3 runs 14 residues. CDR3 in amino acids: CASSHTGAGNTIYF. The CDR3 DNA sequence: TGTGCCAGCAGCCATACAGGGGCTGGAAACACCATATATTTT.

This clone occurred a few times. The chain employs TRBV28 and TRBJ1-5; D ambiguous. This CDR3 region has 14 residues. From germline, CDR1 is MDHEN and CDR2 SYDVKM. V was cut by 2 bases and J by 0 bases, with 5 bases left in between. In nucleotides, the CDR3 is TGTGCCAGCAGTTTAACGGGTAGCAATCAGCCCCAGCATTTT. Protein sequence: CASSLTGSNQPQHF. Full variable domain (missing parts from reference TRBV28 and TRBJ1-5): DVKVTQSSRYLVKRTGEKVFLECVQDMDHENMFWYRQDPGLGLRLIYFSYDVKMKEKGDIPEGYSVSREKKERFSLILESASTNQTSMYLCASSLTGSNQPQHFGDGTRLSIL.